A single sample gave rise to the 11 T cell receptor beta chains below, sequenced in a study of T cells in Graves' hyperthyroidism and ophthalmopathy. There were TCR beta CDR3 regions amplified from RNA transcripts. The HTBI primer set was used in a first-round RT-PCR of the TCR CDR3. MiXCR, applied by TCRdb to the multiplex PCR reads, yields one record per CDR3 protein. Of 300,000 to 450,000 distinct CDR3 sequences in the sample, 15% to 20% were seen once. The sequenced sample was blood. These receptors were collected from a woman between 35 and 50 years old with Graves' ophthalmopathy.

For the CDR3, the DNA is TGTGCCAGCAGACCCAGCGGGGCAGGGGAGCTGTTTTTT. Amino acid sequence: CASRPSGAGELFF. J is TRBJ2-2 and V is TRBV6-2 or TRBV6-3; 7 nucleotides match TRBD2. The ends lost 6 bases at V and 8 bases at J; junction bases unmatched: 6. This CDR3 has 13 residues. CDR1 and CDR2 from the germline V gene are MNHEY and SVGEGT.

V gene TRBV12-3 or TRBV12-4 combines with J gene TRBJ2-7; 7 bases are a match to TRBD2. V lost 5 bases to trimming and J lost 3 bases; unmatched junction nucleotides: 4. The CDR3 is 13 amino acids. The DNA for the CDR3 is TGTGCCAGCAGTGGACTAGTTGTCTACGAGCAGTACTTC. Residues: CASSGLVVYEQYF.

This clonotype was seen many times. V is TRBV7-9 and J is TRBJ2-5; tentatively, D is TRBD2 (6 bases). Trimming took off 5 bases at V and 1 base at J, with 11 bases between the two ends. CDR3 size: 14 residues. Germline V gives CDR1 SEHNR, CDR2 FQNEAQ (reference sequence). The CDR3, as DNA: TGTGCCAGCAGCCTCAGGGAGGCCCAAGAGACCCAGTACTTC. Encoded protein: CASSLREAQETQYF.

This clonotype was detected many times. The CDR3 region has the DNA TGTGCCAGCAGAACGGGACAGGGAGCCTACGAGCAGTACTTC. It translates to CASRTGQGAYEQYF. The chain uses TRBV6-5 and TRBJ2-7; TRBD1 aligns across 9 bases. There are 14 residues in the CDR3. The V gene end was trimmed by 6 bases and the J gene end by 2 bases; junction bases not matched to a gene: 5. From germline, CDR1 is MNHEY and CDR2 SVGAGI.

CDR3 bases: TGTGCCAGCAGTTACCGGGACAGGGGGCCGGACACTGAAGCTTTCTTT. This sequence encodes CASSYRDRGPDTEAFF. The V and J genes are TRBV6-2 or TRBV6-3 and TRBJ1-1; the match to TRBD1 covers 12 bases. V lost 2 bases to trimming and J lost 3 bases; unmatched junction nucleotides: 4. The CDR3 totals 16 residues. CDR1 MNHEY and CDR2 SVGEGT come from the germline V gene.

The sample holds many counts of this clonotype. The V call is TRBV27, the J call TRBJ2-2, with TRBD1 matching 9 bases. V lost 3 bases and J lost 5; bases outside the gene matches: 13. The germline V gene has CDR1 MNHEY and CDR2 SMNVEV (reference sequence). CDR3 length: 18 amino acids. CDR3 DNA: TGTGCCAGCAGTTTGATGGGACAGGGTATTAGGAAGACCGGGGAGCTGTTTTTT. Protein: CASSLMGQGIRKTGELFF.

The table lists this clonotype with many counts. The CDR3 coding sequence is TGTGCCAGTAGTATGGCTAGGACAGCCAACACTGAAGCTTTCTTT. Its translation: CASSMARTANTEAFF. The chain uses TRBV19 and TRBJ1-1; D is possibly TRBD1 (6 bases). Trimming took 3 bases from V and 2 from J, leaving 13 bases between them. Per germline, CDR1 LNHDA and CDR2 SQIVND (reference sequence). The CDR3 extends over 15 amino acids.

This clonotype turned up a few times. Compared with germline, one end of the junction differs, possibly owing to a read error. This sequence joins TRBV7-9 and TRBJ1-1; D gene unclear. From germline, CDR1 is SEHNR and CDR2 FQNEAQ (reference sequence). This CDR3 comprises 12 residues. CDR3 nucleotides: TGTGTCAGCAGCCTGGGTAACACTGAAGCTTTCTTT. It specifies CVSSLGNTEAFF.

This clonotype was seen many times. The chain links TRBV20-1 to TRBJ2-5, with 7 bases aligning to TRBD1. The CDR3 is 17 amino acids. Germline V gene sequence: CDR1 DFQATT, CDR2 SNEGSKA (reference sequence). V was pared by 0 bases and J by 0 bases, with 10 bases of the junction left unmatched. CDR3 nucleotide sequence: TGCAGTGCTAGAGACATAACGAAAGGGGGCTACCAAGAGACCCAGTACTTC. Its protein product is CSARDITKGGYQETQYF.

The chain uses TRBV4-1 and TRBJ1-5; no clear D gene. This CDR3 has 15 residues. Germline V gene lookup returns CDR1 MGHRA and CDR2 YSYEKL. Between the trimmed V and J ends, which lost 1 base and 2 bases, there was a span of 9 bases. CDR3 nucleotides: TGCGCCAGCAGCCAAGCGGCGTTTCGCAATCAGCCCCAGCATTTT. Translated, it gives CASSQAAFRNQPQHF.

This clonotype appeared many times. This chain's CDR3 is CSARDAAGAGYEQYF. The CDR3 DNA reads as TGCAGTGCTAGAGATGCCGCGGGAGCAGGTTACGAGCAGTACTTC. The chain employs TRBV20-1 and TRBJ2-7, with 7 nucleotides matching TRBD2. Unmatched junction bases numbered 9, after V lost 0 bases and J lost 4 bases. Germline values: CDR1 DFQATT, CDR2 SNEGSKA (reference sequence). This CDR3 is 15 amino acids long.